This is a list of T cell receptor beta chains from one sample in a study of Ad26.COV2.S vaccination and SARS-CoV-2 variants. The repertoire was sequenced with immunoSEQ multiplex PCR; TCRdb's copy has only in-frame clones and lacks some. The sample lists 300,000 to 350,000 clones; 85% were seen once. Here the sequenced sample was peripheral blood, taken in a trial of Ad26.COV2.S vaccine versus placebo. These receptors all stem from a person between 18 and 65 years old who received the Ad26.COV2.S COVID-19 vaccine or a placebo. Each CDR3 is given with its conserved first and last residue. The order of the fields is clone size, J gene, D gene, V gene, CDR3 protein, CDR3 DNA. The D gene is left open where the match is weak. Only some rows state a clone size, as once, few, many or a class for expanded clones.

NA	TRBJ2-1	NA	TRBV11-2	CASSLEPGSSYNEQFF	TGTGCCAGCAGCTTAGAACCCGGTAGCTCCTACAATGAGCAGTTCTTC
NA	TRBJ2-1	NA	TRBV7-9	CASSSPGETGEQFF	TGTGCCAGCAGCTCCCCGGGAGAGACGGGTGAGCAGTTCTTC
NA	TRBJ1-6	TRBD1	TRBV19	CASSRDRGMTYNSPLHF	TGTGCCAGTAGTAGGGACAGGGGCATGACATATAATTCACCCCTCCACTTT
NA	TRBJ1-5	NA	TRBV25-1	CASTRGGDQPQHF	TGTGCCAGCACCCGAGGGGGGGACCAGCCCCAGCATTTT
once	TRBJ2-5	TRBD1	TRBV18	CASSPPSGGETQYF	TGTGCCAGCTCACCACCGTCAGGGGGAGAGACCCAGTACTTC
NA	TRBJ1-5	NA	TRBV4-1	CASSQDGGIGNQPQHF	TGCGCCAGCAGCCAAGATGGGGGAATCGGCAATCAGCCCCAGCATTTT
once	TRBJ2-2	TRBD1	TRBV3-1/TRBV3-2	CASSQVETGGLYTGELFF	TGTGCCAGCAGCCAAGTCGAAACAGGGGGCTTGTACACCGGGGAGCTGTTTTTT
NA	TRBJ2-3	TRBD2	TRBV9	CASSAAAGKGTQYF	TGTGCCAGCAGCGCCGCAGCGGGGAAGGGGACGCAGTATTTT
NA	TRBJ2-7	NA	TRBV6-5	CAGTGGTTYEQYF	TGTGCCGGAACAGGGGGGACTACCTACGAGCAGTACTTC
NA	TRBJ2-7	NA	TRBV3-1/TRBV3-2	CAGSQGQGGAEQYF	TGTGCCGGCAGCCAAGGTCAAGGGGGGGCCGAGCAGTACTTC
few	TRBJ1-1	TRBD1	TRBV27	CASSRRTGGDPEAFF	TGTGCCAGCAGCCGTCGGACAGGGGGCGACCCTGAAGCTTTCTTT
once	TRBJ2-7	TRBD2	TRBV7-9	CASSANWTSVSYEQYF	TGTGCCAGCAGCGCGAACTGGACTAGCGTTTCCTACGAGCAGTACTTC
NA	TRBJ1-1	NA	TRBV7-9	CASSYLRQGATEAFF	TGTGCCAGCAGCTACCTTAGGCAGGGAGCGACTGAAGCTTTCTTT
NA	TRBJ2-7	NA	TRBV7-2	CASRQSASYEQYF	TGTGCCAGCCGACAGAGCGCTAGCTACGAGCAGTACTTC
NA	TRBJ1-5	NA	TRBV12-3/TRBV12-4	CASRLTGNQPQHF	TGTGCCAGCAGACTCACAGGCAATCAGCCCCAGCATTTT
NA	TRBJ1-2	TRBD1	TRBV29-1	CSGGQGAGYGYTF	TGCAGCGGTGGACAGGGGGCAGGCTATGGCTACACCTTC
few	TRBJ1-1	NA	TRBV6-1	CASSEAQGDTEAFF	TGTGCCAGCAGTGAAGCTCAGGGTGACACTGAAGCTTTCTTT
NA	TRBJ2-7	NA	TRBV28	CASLSLGPDYEQYF	TGTGCCAGCCTATCCCTCGGACCGGACTACGAGCAGTACTTC
once	TRBJ1-1	TRBD1	TRBV29-1	CSVVPTGGTNTEAFF	TGCAGCGTTGTCCCGACAGGGGGCACGAACACTGAAGCTTTCTTT
NA	TRBJ2-3	TRBD2	TRBV9	CASSVGGRGTDTQYF	TGTGCCAGCAGCGTAGGGGGGAGGGGAACAGATACGCAGTATTTT
NA	TRBJ2-7	TRBD2	TRBV7-2	CASSLGGLYEQYF	TGTGCCAGCAGCTTAGGGGGACTATACGAGCAGTACTTC
NA	TRBJ2-4	NA	TRBV6-5	CAAQPRIGAKNIQYF	TGTGCCGCCCAACCCCGTATAGGGGCCAAAAACATTCAGTACTTC
NA	TRBJ1-5	TRBD1	TRBV6-5	CASSVDREQPQHF	TGTGCCAGCAGCGTAGACAGGGAACAGCCCCAGCATTTT
few	TRBJ1-1	TRBD1	TRBV5-5	CASSLQGAGTEAFF	TGTGCCAGCAGCTTACAGGGGGCAGGGACTGAAGCTTTCTTT
NA	TRBJ1-1	NA	TRBV12-3/TRBV12-4	CASSPGTEAFF	TGTGCCAGCAGTCCGGGGACTGAAGCTTTCTTT
NA	TRBJ1-2	TRBD1	TRBV6-6	CASRWGQGARNGYTF	TGTGCCAGCAGGTGGGGACAGGGGGCGCGTAATGGCTACACCTTC
NA	TRBJ2-3	NA	TRBV18	CASSPLVGTDTQYF	TGTGCCAGCTCACCACTCGTAGGCACAGATACGCAGTATTTT
NA	TRBJ1-4	NA	TRBV9	CASSTGAIEKLFF	TGTGCCAGCAGCACCGGGGCAATTGAAAAACTGTTTTTT
NA	TRBJ2-1	TRBD2	TRBV28	CASSLYDLAGFYNEQFF	TGTGCCAGCAGTCTCTACGATCTAGCGGGGTTCTACAATGAGCAGTTCTTC
NA	TRBJ1-5	NA	TRBV28	CASSLYLGPDQPQHF	TGTGCCAGCAGTTTATATTTGGGACCTGACCAGCCCCAGCATTTT
NA	TRBJ2-2	NA	TRBV11-1	CATGRRTGELFF	TGTGCCACGGGGAGGCGCACCGGGGAGCTGTTTTTT
NA	TRBJ2-7	NA	TRBV5-1	CASSLFSYEQYF	TGCGCCAGCAGCTTGTTTTCGTACGAGCAGTACTTC
NA	TRBJ2-3	NA	TRBV9	CASSVNRARTDTQYF	TGTGCCAGCAGCGTAAACAGGGCGCGAACAGATACGCAGTATTTT
NA	TRBJ1-3	TRBD1	TRBV3-1/TRBV3-2	CASSLHGRGHSGNTIYF	TGTGCCAGCAGCCTCCATGGGAGGGGGCACTCTGGAAACACCATATATTTT
NA	TRBJ2-7	NA	TRBV5-4	CASSAGTNYEQYF	TGTGCCAGCAGCGCGGGGACGAACTACGAGCAGTACTTC
NA	TRBJ2-7	TRBD1	TRBV11-2	CASSLDRGQGFNEQYF	TGTGCCAGCAGCTTAGATCGTGGACAGGGGTTCAACGAGCAGTACTTC